This T cell receptor beta chain emerged from a study of blood T cell repertoires in COVID-19. For the study at large: From the United States, Italy and Spain came samples of acute and convalescent COVID-19. The cDNA or gDNA used as material had been derived from T cells, B-cell-depleted T cells, or PBMCs.

The CDR3 has 14 residues. The germline CDR1 and CDR2 sequences are MNHEY and SMNVEV (reference sequence). Trimming stripped 0 bases from V and 4 bases from J, with 9 bases between. Study processing details: For nucleated cells, counts were estimated from reference gene primer amplification. This table comes from immunoSEQ multiplex PCR, and its TCRdb copy is limited to in-frame clones, with some not included. V and J calls and clone size are copied from that table; D and trimming were computed from the DNA. The data contain fewer than 400,000 clones, around 84% of them singletons. This clone was seen a handful of times.

This clonotype was sampled from a woman under 30 with acute or convalescent COVID-19. What was sequenced was peripheral blood. The chain uses TRBV27 and TRBJ1-2; D is perhaps TRBD1 (5 bases). The CDR3 nucleotides are TGTGCCAGCAGTTTATCGATGGGGGGCTATGGCTACACCTTC. This encodes CASSLSMGGYGYTF.